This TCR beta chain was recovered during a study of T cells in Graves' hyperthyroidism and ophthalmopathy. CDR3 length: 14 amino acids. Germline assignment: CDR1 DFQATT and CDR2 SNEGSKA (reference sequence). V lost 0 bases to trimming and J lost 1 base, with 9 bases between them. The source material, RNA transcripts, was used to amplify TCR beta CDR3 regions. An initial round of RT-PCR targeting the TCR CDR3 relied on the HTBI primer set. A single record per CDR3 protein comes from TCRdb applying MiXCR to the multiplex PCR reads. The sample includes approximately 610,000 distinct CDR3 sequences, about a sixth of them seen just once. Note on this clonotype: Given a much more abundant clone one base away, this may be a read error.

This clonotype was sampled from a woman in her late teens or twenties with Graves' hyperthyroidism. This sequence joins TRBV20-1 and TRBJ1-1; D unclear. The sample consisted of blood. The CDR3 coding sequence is TGCAGTGCTAGAGAAGTCTCGAGGAACACTGAAGCTTTCTTT. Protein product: CSAREVSRNTEAFF.